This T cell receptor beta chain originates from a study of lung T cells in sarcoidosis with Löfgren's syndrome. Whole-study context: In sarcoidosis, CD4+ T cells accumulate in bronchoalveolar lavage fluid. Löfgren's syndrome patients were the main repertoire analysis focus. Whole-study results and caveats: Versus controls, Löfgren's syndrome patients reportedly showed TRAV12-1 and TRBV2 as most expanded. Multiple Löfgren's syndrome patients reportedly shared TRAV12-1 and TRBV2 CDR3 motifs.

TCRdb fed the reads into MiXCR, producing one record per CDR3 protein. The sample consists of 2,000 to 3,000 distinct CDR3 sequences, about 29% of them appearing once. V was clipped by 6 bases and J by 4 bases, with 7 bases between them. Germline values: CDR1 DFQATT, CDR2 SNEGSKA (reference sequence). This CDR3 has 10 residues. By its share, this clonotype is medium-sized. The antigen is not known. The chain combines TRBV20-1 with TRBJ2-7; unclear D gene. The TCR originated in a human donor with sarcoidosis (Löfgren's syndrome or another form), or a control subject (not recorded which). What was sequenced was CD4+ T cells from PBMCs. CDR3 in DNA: TGCAGTGCCCAAATTTACGAGCAGTACTTC. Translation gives CSAQIYEQYF.